This TCR beta chain was sequenced in a study of post-analysis software for immune sequencing data. Study-wide findings and caveats: Strong same-batch co-clustering of samples appeared with F measure clustering. Roughly five TRBV segments appeared more often in patients than in controls, and TRBV5-6, TRBV5-1 and TRBV20-1 were among these. Controls' normalized Chao1 diversity significantly exceeded that of multiple sclerosis patients.

Carried by the TCR beta cDNA libraries were unique molecular identifiers. TCRdb re-derived calls from the PCR reads in MiXCR, one entry per CDR3 protein. The table has 500,000 to 600,000 distinct CDR3 sequences, roughly 40% seen once. V gave up 7 bases and J gave up 4 bases, with 10 bases separating them. CDR3 length equals 12 residues. Germline values: CDR1 SQVTM, CDR2 ANQGSEA. On this clonotype: Its antigen is undetermined.

The source of this sequence is a girl aged 10 to 17 with multiple sclerosis. The chain joins TRBV29-1 to TRBJ1-4, with no clear D. Sequenced material: blood. The CDR3 loop reads CSAQLVNEKLFF. DNA for the CDR3: TGCAGCGCTCAACTAGTTAATGAAAAACTGTTTTTT. Full variable domain (rest looked up from reference TRBV29-1 and TRBJ1-4): SAVISQKPSRDICQRGTSLTIQCQVDSQVTMMFWYRQQPGQSLTLIATANQGSEATYESGFVIDKFPISRPNLTFSTLTVSNMSPEDSSIYLCSAQLVNEKLFFGSGTQLSVL.